This T cell receptor (beta chain) appears in the sequencing data of a study of T cell repertoires in cytomegalovirus infection. TCRdb reanalysed the reads using MiXCR and keeps one entry per CDR3 protein. The table records roughly 90,000 distinct CDR3 sequences, less than 30% of them present only once. V trimming: 6 bases; J trimming: 7 bases; junction bases outside the gene matches: 11. CDR3 length: 14 residues. For this clonotype: Its antigen is not known.

This material consisted of CD8+ T cells from cultured PBMCs, taken from culture after CMV antigen stimulation. The TCR comes from a human donor in good health (CMV status not recorded). Some clones in this sample may be carry-over from other donors' samples. The chain uses TRBV12-3 or TRBV12-4 and TRBJ2-7, with 8 nucleotides matching TRBD1. The CDR3 is CASSLDRGAGEQYF. The CDR3 DNA reads TGTGCCAGCAGCCTAGACAGGGGAGCAGGGGAGCAGTACTTC.